The 15 T cell receptor beta chains below were found in one sample sequenced in a study of T cell repertoires in cytomegalovirus infection. In TCRdb, the reads were re-called with MiXCR into one record per CDR3 protein. The table shows just under 550,000 distinct CDR3 sequences, with approximately 26% occurring only once. The sample taken for sequencing was PBMCs. These receptors were collected from a human donor in good health (CMV status not recorded). Some clones in this sample may be carry-over from other donors' samples.

The J gene is TRBJ1-2, the V gene TRBV28, with unresolved D. Germline V gene sequence: CDR1 MDHEN, CDR2 SYDVKM. The CDR3 is 17 residues long. V lost 7 bases and J lost 5, with 26 bases in between. The CDR3 nucleotides are TGTGCCAGCAACACGATGGATAAAGATTGGGATGATTATGGCTACACCTTC. Translation: CASNTMDKDWDDYGYTF.

The rearrangement links TRBV6-5 to TRBJ1-1; D not certain. Germline V gene data show CDR1 as MNHEY and CDR2 as SVGAGI. CDR3 length equals 13 residues. V gave up 0 bases and J gave up 5 bases, with 7 bases separating them. In DNA form, the CDR3 reads TGTGCCAGCAGTTACTCGAAAGGAACTGAAGCTTTCTTT. Its protein is CASSYSKGTEAFF.

Ten or more counts support this clonotype. V usage is TRBV28 and J usage is TRBJ1-5, with 8 bases lining up with TRBD1. The trim removed 6 bases at V and 3 bases at J, leaving 10 bases unmatched. The germline gives CDR1 MDHEN, CDR2 SYDVKM. The CDR3 has 16 amino acids. CDR3 sequence reads: CASRNPRDRYNQPQHF. DNA for the CDR3: TGTGCCAGCAGGAACCCCCGGGACAGGTACAATCAGCCCCAGCATTTT.

This clonotype has a handful of counts. The chain uses TRBV7-2 and TRBJ2-5; 8 bases are a match to TRBD2. The CDR3 runs to 18 residues. Trimming at V came to 4 bases and at J to 4 bases, leaving 17 bases not matched to a gene. Germline V CDR1 and CDR2: SGHTA, FQGNSA. CDR3 region: CASSSRALAGHIGETQYF. DNA of the CDR3: TGTGCCAGCAGCTCCAGGGCGCTAGCGGGTCATATCGGAGAGACCCAGTACTTC.

This clonotype was seen a handful of times. The chain is built from TRBV7-9 and TRBJ2-1; TRBD2 matches 8 bases. This CDR3 comprises 12 residues. The V segment lost 5 bases and the J segment 10 bases; nucleotides outside the gene matches: 4. The germline V gene encodes CDR1 SEHNR and CDR2 FQNEAQ (reference sequence). CDR3 in amino acids: CASSQVAGEQFF. CDR3 bases: TGTGCCAGCAGCCAAGTAGCGGGAGAGCAGTTCTTC.

V usage is TRBV28 and J usage is TRBJ2-7; TRBD1 matches 11 bases. V was pared by 7 bases and J by 7 bases, with 9 bases of the junction left unmatched. CDR3 size: 14 residues. Per the germline V gene, CDR1 is MDHEN and CDR2 is SYDVKM. The CDR3 bases are TGTGCCAGCACATTCGGACAGGGGGCGCGGGAGCAGTACTTC. Its translation: CASTFGQGAREQYF.

CDR3 region: CSVFELGEQYV. CDR3 nucleotide sequence: TGCAGCGTTTTTGAGCTCGGCGAGCAGTACGTC. V usage is TRBV29-1 and J usage is TRBJ2-7; D gene unclear. Trimming removed 5 bases at V and 6 bases at J, with 11 bases between. Germline CDR1 SQVTM, CDR2 ANQGSEA. CDR3 length equals 11 residues.

The table lists this clonotype with many counts. V gene TRBV6-2 or TRBV6-3 combines with J gene TRBJ1-1, with a possible D match to TRBD1 (5 bases). The CDR3 has 13 amino acids. The germline V gene encodes CDR1 MNHEY and CDR2 SVGEGT. Trimming took 6 bases from V and 4 from J, leaving 12 bases between them. CDR3 bases: TGTGCCAGCAGACCCGACAGTTTCACTGAAGCTTTCTTT. Translated, it gives CASRPDSFTEAFF.

The V call is TRBV7-9, the J call TRBJ1-2; 9 nucleotides line up with TRBD1. The CDR3 spans 15 residues. Per germline, CDR1 SEHNR and CDR2 FQNEAQ (reference sequence). The J segment lost 2 bases and the V segment lost 5 bases, leaving 6 bases of the junction unmatched. The CDR3 bases are TGTGCCAGCAGCCCCCGGACAGGGGTAAACTATGGCTACACCTTC. It codes for CASSPRTGVNYGYTF.

The chain employs TRBV4-3 and TRBJ1-1; no definite D call. The CDR3 runs 15 residues. Trimming removed 0 bases from V and 1 base from J, with 9 bases in between. The germline CDR1 and CDR2 sequences are LGHNA and YSLEER. The CDR3 bases are TGCGCCAGCAGCCAAGAGATATACCAGAACACTGAAGCTTTCTTT. As protein: CASSQEIYQNTEAFF.

This chain uses TRBV5-1 with TRBJ1-5, with D uncertain. This CDR3 contains 16 residues. Germline assignment: CDR1 SGHRS and CDR2 YFSETQ. Deletions cut 3 bases from V and 1 base from J, with 14 bases between. CDR3 protein: CASSWREAISNQPQHF. The CDR3 DNA reads as TGCGCCAGCAGCTGGAGGGAGGCAATCAGCAATCAGCCCCAGCATTTT.

This clonotype was seen only a few times. The chain is built from TRBV20-1 and TRBJ2-5, with D possibly being TRBD2 (5 bases). Trimming removed 3 bases from V and 2 bases from J, with 10 bases in between. The germline CDR1 and CDR2 sequences are DFQATT and SNEGSKA (reference sequence). The CDR3 sequence is 13 residues long. The CDR3 reads CSASGRVQETQYF. The CDR3 bases are TGCAGTGCTAGCGGGCGGGTTCAAGAGACCCAGTACTTC.

The sample holds many counts of this clonotype. The chain couples TRBV7-2 to TRBJ2-3; 9 bases line up with TRBD1. This CDR3 spans 13 amino acids. J was trimmed by 5 bases and V by 5 bases; bases with no gene match: 2. Looked up from germline, CDR1 is SGHTA and CDR2 is FQGNSA. Written as DNA, the CDR3 is TGTGCCAGCAGCAGGGACAGGGTAGATACGCAGTATTTT. Translation: CASSRDRVDTQYF.

This clonotype was picked up a small number of times. The J gene is TRBJ2-1, the V gene TRBV12-3 or TRBV12-4, with 11 bases lining up with TRBD2. The CDR3 length is 15 residues. The V segment lost 6 bases and the J segment 4 bases; nucleotides outside the gene matches: 5. The CDR3 region is CASSERTSGYNEQFF. CDR3 nucleotides: TGTGCCAGCAGCGAACGGACTAGCGGGTACAATGAGCAGTTCTTC.

This sequence joins TRBV6-2 or TRBV6-3 and TRBJ2-1, with a tentative D call TRBD2 (6 bases). Germline V gene sequence: CDR1 MNHEY, CDR2 SVGEGT. Deletions cut 2 bases from V and 9 bases from J, with 14 bases between. The CDR3 totals 14 residues. CDR3 nucleotide sequence: TGTGCCAGCAGTTACGGCGGGACCTGGGGTGAGCAGTTCTTC. Encoded protein: CASSYGGTWGEQFF.